This paragraph reports one TCR beta chain. Per sample, no less than 6 micrograms of total RNA were extracted. V lost 5 bases and J lost 4; bases outside the gene matches: 10. CDR1 SGHTA and CDR2 FQGNSA come from the germline V gene. CDR3 size: 15 residues. A second PCR of 7 to 11 cycles used a sample-barcoded 5' primer and a J-beta primer mix. TCRdb independently ran MiXCR on the 5' RACE reads; one entry per CDR3 protein. The sample lists approximately 810,000 distinct CDR3 sequences, 29% occurring once. The data derive from a study of blood T cells in healthy people across ages. This receptor was obtained from a woman older than 75 in good health. Sequencing input: blood. The V call is TRBV7-2, the J call TRBJ2-7; 8 nucleotides match TRBD1. Here the CDR3 reads CASSPPGGGFYEQYF. CDR3 coding DNA: TGTGCCAGCAGCCCGCCAGGGGGCGGTTTTTACGAGCAGTACTTC.